The 10 T cell receptor beta chains below come from one sample, sequenced in a study of CD8 T cells in Susac syndrome. Reverse transcription of roughly 0.5 to 1 ug RNA was carried out with random hexamers. TCRdb analysed the immunoSEQ multiplex PCR reads with MiXCR anew, one entry per CDR3 protein. Counted here are some 260,000 distinct CDR3 sequences, 70% to 90% occurring once; the ten biggest clones make up about 0.11%. Sequenced sample: CD8+ T cells from PBMCs. These TCRs come from a human donor with multiple sclerosis.

The chain couples TRBV28 to TRBJ2-5, with 7 bases fitting TRBD1. CDR1 and CDR2 from the germline V gene are MDHEN and SYDVKM. This CDR3 spans 15 amino acids. The V gene end was trimmed by 8 bases and the J gene end by 5 bases; junction bases not matched to a gene: 14. In DNA, the CDR3 is TGTGCCAGCCAAGAGGGGGCGTTGGCCAGGGAGACCCAGTACTTC. Its protein product is CASQEGALARETQYF.

There are a few counts of this clonotype. The chain links TRBV29-1 to TRBJ2-2, with D hard to call. V was clipped by 5 bases and J by 4 bases, with 5 bases between them. The CDR3 runs 11 residues. CDR1 and CDR2 from the germline V gene are SQVTM and ANQGSEA. CDR3 sequence (DNA): TGCAGCGTTCTCTCCACCGGGGAGCTGTTTTTT. This codes for CSVLSTGELFF.

This chain links TRBV7-9 with TRBJ2-4; TRBD2 agrees at 7 bases. The CDR3 has 12 residues. The V segment lost 1 base and the J segment 16 bases; nucleotides outside the gene matches: 7. Germline CDR1 reads SEHNR; CDR2 reads FQNEAQ (reference sequence). CDR3 nucleotides: TGTGCCAGCAGCTTAGGGCGGGAGAGGGTCTACTTC. Translation gives CASSLGRERVYF.

This chain connects TRBV4-1 to TRBJ2-1, with 10 nucleotides matching TRBD1. CDR3 size: 16 residues. J was trimmed by 4 bases and V by 3 bases; bases with no gene match: 6. Germline loops: CDR1 MGHRA, CDR2 YSYEKL. CDR3 amino acids: CASSHTGTGAYNEQFF. CDR3 coding DNA: TGCGCCAGCAGCCATACCGGGACAGGGGCATACAATGAGCAGTTCTTC.

This clonotype appeared once. V is TRBV12-5 and J is TRBJ1-5, with D possibly TRBD1 on 5 matching bases. This CDR3 contains 16 residues. Per germline, CDR1 LGHNT and CDR2 FRNRAP. Trimming stripped 1 base from V and 0 bases from J, with 10 bases between. CDR3 amino acids: CASGLGGGDSNQPQHF. Here the CDR3 DNA reads TGTGCTAGTGGTTTGGGTGGGGGGGATAGCAATCAGCCCCAGCATTTT.

The rearrangement joins TRBV9 to TRBJ2-3, with D unclear. Deletions cut 0 bases from V and 4 bases from J, with 12 bases between. The CDR3 consists of 15 residues. Per the germline V gene, CDR1 is SGDLS and CDR2 is YYNGEE. Here the CDR3 reads CASSVDNSRPDTQYF. The CDR3 DNA is TGTGCCAGCAGCGTAGATAACAGCCGACCAGATACGCAGTATTTT. The full variable domain, its missing parts supplied by reference TRBV9 and TRBJ2-3, is DSGVTQTPKHLITATGQRVTLRCSPRSGDLSVYWYQQSLDQGLQFLIQYYNGEERAKGNILERFSAQQFPDLHSELNLSSLELGDSALYFCASSVDNSRPDTQYFGPGTRLTVL.

The CDR3 region has the DNA TGTGCCAGCAGCTATCCGGGACAGGGGACGAGGGGTCTAGCCAAAAACATTCAGTACTTC. Translated: CASSYPGQGTRGLAKNIQYF. The chain employs TRBV11-1 and TRBJ2-4; 10 nucleotides line up with TRBD1. After removal of 4 bases from V and 0 bases from J, the junction contained 15 bases not matched to a gene. Per germline, CDR1 SGHAT and CDR2 FQDESV (reference sequence). The CDR3 extends over 20 amino acids. Supplemented by reference TRBV11-1 and TRBJ2-4, the full variable domain reads EAEVAQSPRYKITEKSQAVAFWCDPISGHATLYWYRQILGQGPELLVQFQDESVVDDSQLPKDRFSAERLKGVDSTLKIQPAELGDSAMYLCASSYPGQGTRGLAKNIQYFGAGTRLSVL.

As for this clonotype: One junction end disagrees with the germline gene, perhaps due to a read error. The gene calls are TRBV7-9 and TRBJ1-4; D gene uncertain. CDR3 length equals 12 residues. Germline CDR1 is SEHNR and CDR2 is FQNEAQ (reference sequence). The CDR3 DNA sequence: TGTGCCAGCAGTTTATATTCTGGAAAACTTTTTTTT. Encoded protein: CASSLYSGKLFF.

V and J are TRBV20-1 and TRBJ1-1; 10 bases map to TRBD1. Trimming at V came to 4 bases and at J to 5 bases, leaving 4 bases not matched to a gene. The CDR3 consists of 13 residues. The germline gives CDR1 DFQATT, CDR2 SNEGSKA (reference sequence). DNA for the CDR3: TGCAGTGCTACCGGGACAGGGGTGACTGAAGCTTTCTTT. This gives the protein CSATGTGVTEAFF.

This chain connects TRBV25-1 to TRBJ2-3, with D perhaps being TRBD1 or TRBD2 (6 bases each). V dropped 3 bases and J dropped 2 bases, with 18 bases sitting between them. CDR1 is MGHDK and CDR2 is SYGVNS in the germline V gene. This CDR3 spans 17 amino acids. The CDR3 DNA follows: TGTGCCAGCAGTGAGCGCCAGAGAGGGGGGAACACAGATACGCAGTATTTT. Its protein is CASSERQRGGNTDTQYF.